This paragraph covers one TCR beta chain sequence. Its antigen is not identified. The use of a sample-barcoded 5' primer and a J-beta primer mix characterized a second PCR of about 7 to 12 cycles. Template switching added a 12-random-nucleotide identifier to every cDNA molecule. TCRdb processed the 5' RACE reads anew with MiXCR; each CDR3 protein has one entry. The table includes about 810,000 distinct CDR3 sequences, approximately 35% detected once. The entry originates in a study of blood T cells in healthy people across ages. The study's findings and limits: TCR beta diversity correlated strongly with naive T cell percentage.

This CDR3 spans 16 amino acids. Trimming took 5 bases from V and 7 from J; bases not matched to a gene: 15. The germline V gene encodes CDR1 MNHEY and CDR2 SVGEGT. The source material was blood. The clonotype was recovered from a man between 18 and 35 years old in good health. This chain connects TRBV6-2 or TRBV6-3 to TRBJ2-7; 9 bases agree with TRBD1. CDR3 sequence: CASSQIPGTGIEEQYF. CDR3 DNA: TGTGCCAGCAGTCAAATTCCCGGGACAGGGATTGAGGAGCAGTACTTC.